This TCR beta chain emerged from a study of T-cell memory formation after mild COVID-19. About the research overall: Clusters were largely donor specific.

TCRdb analysed the 5' RACE reads with MiXCR anew, one entry per CDR3 protein. The data contain tens of thousands of distinct CDR3 sequences, around a quarter of them seen just once; the ten biggest clones take up around 45%. Overall study findings and caveats: SARS-CoV-2 specificity of second-wave clones peaking day 37 was unconfirmed.

Notes on this clonotype: Its matching antigen is unknown.

The receptor was derived from a man aged 18-30 years who had mild COVID-19 (a few samples of this study predate the infection). Cell type and time point are not known. Sequencing used PBMCs or a T cell subset sorted from them (not recorded which).

The CDR3 DNA sequence: TGTGCCAGCAGCTTAAATGAGGGCAGGGTGTACGGCTACACCTTC. Translated, it gives CASSLNEGRVYGYTF. The rearrangement uses TRBV5-5 and TRBJ1-2; possible D gene TRBD1, 5 bases. The CDR3 sequence is 15 residues long. Germline V gene sequence: CDR1 SGHKS, CDR2 YYEKEE (reference sequence). V shed 2 bases and J shed 8 bases, with 19 bases lying between them.